This is a list of T cell receptor beta chains from one sample in a study of T cell responses to AZD1222 COVID-19 vaccine. Sequencing used immunoSEQ multiplex PCR; TCRdb keeps in-frame clones, though not all of them. This sample has 110,000 to 150,000 clones, with around 90% found just once. Source: peripheral blood, taken on day 0 of AZD1222 vaccination. The receptor source for this set is an adult in good health. The CDR3 runs from the conserved cysteine through the conserved F or W. A D gene is named only where the DNA matches it firmly. Clone size appears in some rows only: once, few, many, or a class for an expanded clone.

>TRBV6-1|15|.|.|TRBJ1-5
CASSEAARQDQPQHF
TGTGCCAGCAGTGAAGCCGCGAGACAGGATCAGCCCCAGCATTTT
>TRBV28|14|.|.|TRBJ1-1
CASSLIAGNTEAFF
TGTGCCAGCAGTTTGATCGCAGGGAACACTGAAGCTTTCTTT
>TRBV11-2|16|TRBD2|.|TRBJ2-7
CASSLDQGTRFSEQYF
TGTGCCAGCAGCTTAGATCAAGGGACTAGGTTTTCCGAGCAGTACTTC
>TRBV25-1|18|TRBD1|.|TRBJ2-7
CASSGSRDRGTLTYEQYF
TGTGCCAGCAGTGGGAGCCGGGACAGGGGGACCCTCACCTACGAGCAGTACTTC
>TRBV6-1|14|.|.|TRBJ1-2
CASSEKMGAYGYTF
TGTGCCAGCAGTGAAAAAATGGGTGCTTATGGCTACACCTTC
>TRBV28|15|TRBD1|.|TRBJ2-3
CASSHGTGSTDTQYF
TGTGCCAGCAGTCACGGGACAGGTAGCACAGATACGCAGTATTTT
>TRBV7-3|23|TRBD2|.|TRBJ2-7
CASSLKSPNNRTSGSVRLNEQYF
TGTGCCAGCAGCTTAAAGTCCCCGAACAACAGGACTAGCGGGAGTGTGCGGTTGAACGAGCAGTACTTC
>TRBV4-3|15|TRBD1|.|TRBJ1-5
CASSQLWTGRQPQHF
TGCGCCAGCAGCCAACTTTGGACAGGGAGGCAGCCCCAGCATTTT
>TRBV9|16|.|few|TRBJ1-2
CASSTQLGGTNYGYTF
TGTGCCAGCAGCACCCAGCTTGGGGGCACTAACTATGGCTACACCTTC
>TRBV5-6|12|.|.|TRBJ1-2
CASRVERYGYTF
TGTGCCAGCAGGGTTGAGCGCTATGGCTACACCTTC
>TRBV30|13|.|.|TRBJ2-7
CAWSVSTAGEQYF
TGTGCCTGGAGTGTAAGCACGGCCGGCGAGCAGTACTTC
>TRBV24-1|16|TRBD1|.|TRBJ2-1
CATSGKPGQMMNEQFF
TGTGCCACCAGTGGCAAACCGGGACAGATGATGAATGAGCAGTTCTTC
>TRBV7-9|17|TRBD2|.|TRBJ2-7
CASRGLRASGSSYEQYF
TGTGCCAGCAGGGGTTTAAGGGCTAGCGGGAGCTCCTACGAGCAGTACTTC
>TRBV30|13|.|once|TRBJ1-5
CAWSVDRGQPQHF
TGTGCCTGGAGTGTGGACCGCGGTCAGCCCCAGCATTTT
>TRBV9|15|.|once|TRBJ2-5
CASSPSGFSLETQYF
TGTGCCAGCAGCCCGAGTGGTTTCTCTTTAGAGACCCAGTACTTC
>TRBV2|15|TRBD2|once|TRBJ2-5
CASRDLGGAAKTQYF
TGTGCCAGCAGAGACCTGGGAGGGGCGGCTAAGACCCAGTACTTC
>TRBV28|13|TRBD1|.|TRBJ1-2
CASSGQGVIGYTF
TGTGCCAGCAGTGGACAGGGGGTGATTGGCTACACCTTC